The T cell receptor (beta chain) under discussion was sequenced for a study of shared clonotypes between healthy human individuals. About the study: CD4 naive and CD4 memory each took three plates per donor, while CD8 naive took two and CD8 memory one. Study outcomes and limitations: A limitation of the genetic and exposure-history diversity represented arose from few donors.

The DNA input per sorted-subset replicate PCR was 150 to 200 ng, corresponding to around 28,000 T cell genomes. Sequencing used immunoSEQ multiplex PCR; TCRdb keeps in-frame clones, though not all of them. This table holds more than 400,000 clones, 90% to 96% found once. CDR1 is SGHTA and CDR2 is FQGNSA in the germline V gene. J gave up 3 bases and V 7 bases, and 15 bases lay outside the gene matches. This CDR3 is 18 amino acids long. As regards this clone: Its antigen is as yet unknown.

Splitting of CD4+ cells produced CD45RA+ naive and CD45RA-negative memory subsets. The chain employs TRBV7-2 and TRBJ2-2; 9 bases align to TRBD2. The material sequenced was naive CD4+ T cells sorted from blood. Subset reported: CD45RA+ positively selected. The source of this sequence is a woman aged 25 to 39 in good health. CDR3 region: CASIEKGSGSGYTGELFF. Written as DNA, the CDR3 is TGTGCCAGCATCGAGAAGGGTAGCGGGAGTGGGTACACCGGGGAGCTGTTTTTT.